This T cell receptor beta chain appears in the sequencing data of a study of T cells in Graves' hyperthyroidism and ophthalmopathy (dated by TCRdb to about 2019). Notes on the research overall: Peripheral blood was collected at initial diagnosis, before any treatment. TCR V-J signatures able to tell the groups apart were searched for in a discovery cohort of around 95 patients, of whom over 40 had Graves' ophthalmopathy and about 55 had stable Graves' hyperthyroidism. The study also compared thyroid tissue and blood T-cell repertoires from five or six Graves' hyperthyroidism patients. Following sampling, methimazole starting at 30 mg daily was given to hyperthyroidism patients, and high-dose intravenous methylprednisolone was given to ophthalmopathy patients. The paper reports TCR Vbeta CDR3 sequencing of over 130 peripheral blood samples: some 41 ophthalmopathy, under 80 hyperthyroidism and some 17 progressor patients. For training and testing, the 100 or so patients in the discovery cohort were randomly divided in a 7:3 ratio. Prospective prediction of ophthalmopathy was tested in an independent validation cohort consisting of roughly 20 hyperthyroidism patients and over 15 patients who later progressed to ophthalmopathy. General study outcomes and caveats: In validation, progression to ophthalmopathy was predicted by the model with roughly 71% sensitivity and 72.22% specificity, a median of roughly 6.4 months before onset. No statistical method was used to fix the sample size in advance, and group allocation was not hidden from the investigators. Most expanded thyroid clonotypes (frequency above 0.001) were also detected in blood, suggesting blood repertoires may reflect thyroid immune responses. A 13 V-J signature model separated ophthalmopathy from stable hyperthyroidism, with 87.88% sensitivity and around 84% specificity in cross-validation and 80%/75% in testing.

This clonotype was recorded a few times. This clone's antigen is unknown. No much larger clonotype is one base removed from it; base qualities were not supplied. In the ophthalmopathy patients, disease was moderately to severely active, with a Clinical Activity Score of 3 or more, a NOSPECS grade of 4 or more, and a duration of less than 3 months. The study excluded patients with uncontrolled infections, other autoimmune diseases, pregnancy or lactation. Clinical symptoms, serum thyroxine and TRAb, thyroid ultrasound, and orbital computed tomography formed the basis for the diagnoses. Ficoll-Paque density gradient centrifugation was used to isolate PBMCs from about 10 ml of fresh peripheral blood. Total RNA was extracted with Trizol reagent, and quality was checked on an Agilent 2100 Bioanalyzer. Amplification of TCR beta CDR3 regions was carried out from RNA transcripts. A first-round RT-PCR of the TCR CDR3 used the HTBI primer set with the Qiagen OneStep RT-PCR kit. The libraries were constructed in a second round of multiplex PCR and then size-selected and purified. Libraries were sequenced paired-end with 100 bp reads on an Illumina HiSeq2000. The study's processing was this. SOAPnuke was used to process the raw data, with reads discarded if the reads contained adapters or uncalled bases, had a mean Phred below 15, or lacked an exact constant-primer or identifier match. COPE v1.2.5 was used to merge high-quality paired reads, and clonotypes were defined as unique nucleotide sequences. MiTCR v1.1 was used to align clonotypes to the IMGT TRBV, TRBD and TRBJ reference segments. Only V-J combinations with frequency above 0.0001, covering about 99% of repertoires, were analysed. A TCS score was defined as the ratio of F50 (clonal expansion) to E x V (chaos), with BLOSUM62-based TCRdist applied between CDR3 peptides within each V-J. Welch's t-statistics and random forest reduced roughly 500 V-J features to around 14, which were used in a naive Bayes classifier (R e1071). Clones were called with MiXCR by TCRdb after fastp trimmed the public reads at Q25, and only in-frame beta chains were retained. Rows matching on CDR3 protein sequence are summarized as one entry with the most common DNA and genes. The V and J calls come from TCRdb's annotation, not from the publication. The sample has under 400,000 distinct CDR3 sequences on record, about 15% of them singletons. The top ten clones comprise around 20% of the sample.

The germline V gene sets CDR1 to MGHRA and CDR2 to YSYEKL. The CDR3 numbers 22 residues from cysteine through phenylalanine. Only CDR3 DNA remains: 66 bases, in frame from the first base. V and J are trimmed by 0 bases and 2 bases, and the gene matches miss 18 bases of the junction. This receptor was obtained from a woman aged 55-70 years with Graves' ophthalmopathy. Input material: blood. The chain links TRBV4-1 with TRBJ2-5; TRBD2 agrees with 13 junctional bases. The CDR3 in this case is CASSQDPPSTSGRELGQETQYF. The nucleotides are TGCGCCAGCAGCCAAGATCCCCCCTCTACTAGCGGGAGGGAATTGGGTCAAGAGACCCAGTACTTC.